One and the same sample provided the 9 T cell receptor beta chains below, sequenced in a study of a mutant IDH1 vaccine in newly diagnosed glioma. Documented time point: week 11, during vaccination. Vaccinated patients received 300 ug of mutant IDH1 20-mer peptide per dose, with topical imiquimod. Generated by immunoSEQ multiplex PCR, the TCRdb table keeps only in-frame clones and is missing some. This repertoire shows around 31,000 clones, around 80% found once; its top ten account for about 24%. These receptors have no identified antigens. This sample comprised PBMCs, obtained from a glioma patient whose treatment included an IDH1 peptide vaccine. The receptors here all came from a man in his thirties or forties with glioma.

This clone was seen only a few times. This rearrangement joins TRBV5-1 to TRBJ2-2, with D possibly matching TRBD1 (5 bases). Trimming left V 7 bases short and J 4 bases short, with 20 bases between. The CDR3 totals 16 residues. CDR1 SGHRS and CDR2 YFSETQ come from the germline V gene. The CDR3 DNA sequence: TGCGCCAGCGGATGGCCGGTAGGGGTGTTCACCGGGGAGCTGTTTTTT. Translating gives CASGWPVGVFTGELFF.

The chain combines TRBV27 with TRBJ1-6; tentatively, D is TRBD1 (5 bases). CDR1 is MNHEY, CDR2 SMNVEV, per germline (reference sequence). CDR3 length equals 16 residues. Between the trimmed V and J ends, which lost 0 bases and 6 bases, there was a span of 12 bases. The CDR3 DNA follows: TGTGCCAGCAGTTTATCTTCCGGGACTCCTAATTCACCCCTCCACTTT. This sequence encodes CASSLSSGTPNSPLHF.

The chain couples TRBV7-9 to TRBJ1-4; 8 bases agree with TRBD1. Germline V lookup: CDR1 SEHNR, CDR2 FQNEAQ (reference sequence). CDR3 size: 14 residues. After removal of 2 bases from V and 8 bases from J, the junction contained 4 bases not matched to a gene. CDR3 DNA: TGTGCCAGCAGCTTATCGACAGGGGACGAAAAACTGTTTTTT. Its protein product is CASSLSTGDEKLFF.

The chain combines TRBV19 with TRBJ2-7, with TRBD1 identical over 9 bases. Trimming took 1 base from V and 4 from J; bases not matched to a gene: 2. CDR3 size: 14 residues. CDR1 is LNHDA and CDR2 is SQIVND in the germline V gene (reference sequence). CDR3 in DNA: TGTGCCAGTAGTATAGGGACAGGGGAATACGAGCAGTACTTC. It translates to CASSIGTGEYEQYF.

The J gene is TRBJ2-3, the V gene TRBV2, with D unresolved. V was trimmed by 4 bases and J by 4 bases, leaving 9 bases between them. This CDR3 region has 13 residues. Germline loops: CDR1 SNHLY, CDR2 FYNNEI. The CDR3 nucleotides are TGTGCCAGCAGTGGAACTGGGTCAGATACGCAGTATTTT. Translating it yields CASSGTGSDTQYF.

The chain employs TRBV19 and TRBJ2-3, with D possibly TRBD1 on 7 matching bases. This CDR3 region has 17 residues. Trimming shortened V by 5 bases and J by 2 bases, and 20 bases separated the two germline ends. Germline assignment: CDR1 LNHDA and CDR2 SQIVND (reference sequence). The CDR3 spells CASSGPGQTRNTDTQYF. The CDR3 bases are TGTGCCAGTAGTGGACCGGGACAGACTAGGAACACAGATACGCAGTATTTT.

The J gene is TRBJ1-1, the V gene TRBV5-8; D is uncertain. The length of the CDR3 is 15 residues. V was pared by 4 bases and J by 0 bases, with 13 bases between. Germline-derived CDR1 and CDR2 are SGHTS and YDEGEE. In DNA, the CDR3 is TGTGCCAGCAGCCGCCGGGGTGGGGTGAACACTGAAGCTTTCTTT. It is translated as CASSRRGGVNTEAFF.

This clone was detected a few times. The rearrangement uses TRBV7-2 and TRBJ1-1; D remains unclear. This CDR3 is built from 13 residues. Germline lookup yields CDR1 SGHTA and CDR2 FQGNSA. Deletions cut 6 bases from V and 6 bases from J, with 14 bases between. The CDR3 coding sequence is TGTGCCAGCAGGCATACAGTGGCCCCTGAAGCTTTCTTT. This sequence encodes CASRHTVAPEAFF.

The genes are TRBV18 and TRBJ1-5; no definite D call. The germline CDR1 and CDR2 sequences are KGHSH and LQKENI. The CDR3 is made up of 15 amino acids. Deletions cut 3 bases from V and 7 bases from J, with 16 bases between. CDR3 coding DNA: TGTGCCAGCTCACCCGGGCCGGAAGTCGGGCAGCCCCAGCATTTT. Translated: CASSPGPEVGQPQHF.